This TCR beta chain came from a study of blood T cell repertoires in COVID-19. Turning to the study itself: COVID-19 samples from acute and convalescent phases originated in the United States, Italy and Spain. PBMCs, B-cell-depleted T cells, or T cells provided the cDNA or gDNA that made up the material.

The germline V gene encodes CDR1 SEHNR and CDR2 FQNEAQ (reference sequence). The CDR3 is 14 residues long. J lost 3 bases, V lost 3 bases, and 2 bases had no gene match. Authors' processing steps: Amplification with reference gene primers provided the estimates of nucleated cell counts. Generated by immunoSEQ multiplex PCR, the TCRdb table keeps only in-frame clones and is missing some. V and J calls and clone size are given by that table; D and trimming were obtained from the DNA. Altogether 35,000 to 40,000 clones are present, 65% to 75% being singletons, with the ten largest covering 8% to 11%. This receptor was identified in a man between 65 and 79 years old with COVID-19, enrolled during active disease. The V call is TRBV7-9, the J call TRBJ2-1, with 7 bases matching TRBD2. The material sequenced was peripheral blood. CDR3 bases: TGTGCCAGCAGCTTTGGCGGGAGCTACAATGAGCAGTTCTTC. Translation gives CASSFGGSYNEQFF.